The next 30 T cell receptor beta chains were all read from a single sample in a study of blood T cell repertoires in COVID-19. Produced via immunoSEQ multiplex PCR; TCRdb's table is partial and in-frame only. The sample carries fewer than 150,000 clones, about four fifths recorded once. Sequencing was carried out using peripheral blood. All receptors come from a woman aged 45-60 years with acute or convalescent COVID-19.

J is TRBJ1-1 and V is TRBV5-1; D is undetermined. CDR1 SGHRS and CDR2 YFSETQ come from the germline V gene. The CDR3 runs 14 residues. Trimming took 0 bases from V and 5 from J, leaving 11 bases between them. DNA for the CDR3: TGCGCCAGCAGCTTGGCCCTAGGAAGAACTGAAGCTTTCTTT. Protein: CASSLALGRTEAFF.

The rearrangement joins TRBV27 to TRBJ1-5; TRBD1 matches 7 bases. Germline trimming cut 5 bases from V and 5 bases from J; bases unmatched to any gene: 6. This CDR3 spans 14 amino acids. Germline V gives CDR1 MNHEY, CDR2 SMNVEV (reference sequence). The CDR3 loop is CASSRNRGDQPQHF. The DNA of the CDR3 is TGTGCCAGCAGTCGCAACAGGGGAGATCAGCCCCAGCATTTT.

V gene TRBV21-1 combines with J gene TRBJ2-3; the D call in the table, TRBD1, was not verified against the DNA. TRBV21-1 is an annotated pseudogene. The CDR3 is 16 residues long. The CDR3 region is CATTSTGGQSTDTQYF. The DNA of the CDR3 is TGTGCCACTACGTCGACAGGGGGCCAGAGCACAGATACGCAGTATTTT.

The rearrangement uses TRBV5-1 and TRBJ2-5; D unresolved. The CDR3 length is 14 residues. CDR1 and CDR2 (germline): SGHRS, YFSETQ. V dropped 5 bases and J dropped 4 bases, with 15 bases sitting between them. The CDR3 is CASRIDPRRETQYF. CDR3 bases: TGCGCCAGCAGGATAGACCCTAGGAGAGAGACCCAGTACTTC.

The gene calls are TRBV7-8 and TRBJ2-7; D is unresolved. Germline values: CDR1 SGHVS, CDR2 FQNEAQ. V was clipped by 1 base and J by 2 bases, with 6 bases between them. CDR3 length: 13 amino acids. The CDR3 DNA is TGTGCCAGCAGCTTAGTGCAGACCTACGAGCAGTACTTC. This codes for CASSLVQTYEQYF.

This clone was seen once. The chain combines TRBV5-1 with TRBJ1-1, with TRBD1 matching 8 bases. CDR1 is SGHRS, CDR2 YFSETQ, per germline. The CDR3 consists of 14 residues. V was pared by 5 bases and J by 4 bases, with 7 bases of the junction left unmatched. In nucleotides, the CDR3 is TGCGCCAGCAGTATCAAAACAGGGGGCACTGAAGCTTTCTTT. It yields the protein CASSIKTGGTEAFF.

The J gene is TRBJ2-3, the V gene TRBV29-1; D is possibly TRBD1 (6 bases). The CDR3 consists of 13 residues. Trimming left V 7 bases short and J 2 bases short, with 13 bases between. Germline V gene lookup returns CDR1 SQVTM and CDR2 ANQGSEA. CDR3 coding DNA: TGCAGCGGGGAGAAGGGGGTCACAGATACGCAGTATTTT. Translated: CSGEKGVTDTQYF.

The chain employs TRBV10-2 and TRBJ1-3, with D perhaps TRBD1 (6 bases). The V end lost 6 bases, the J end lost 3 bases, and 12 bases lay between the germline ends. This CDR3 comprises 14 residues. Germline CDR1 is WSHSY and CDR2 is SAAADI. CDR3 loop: CASRSGAGGNTIYF. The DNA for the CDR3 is TGCGCCAGCAGATCAGGGGCTGGTGGAAACACCATATATTTT.

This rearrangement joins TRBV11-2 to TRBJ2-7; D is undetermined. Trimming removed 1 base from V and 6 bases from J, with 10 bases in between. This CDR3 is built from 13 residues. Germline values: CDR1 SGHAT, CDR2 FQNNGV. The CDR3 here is CASSLVAFSEQYF. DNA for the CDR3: TGTGCCAGCAGCTTAGTTGCCTTCAGCGAGCAGTACTTC.

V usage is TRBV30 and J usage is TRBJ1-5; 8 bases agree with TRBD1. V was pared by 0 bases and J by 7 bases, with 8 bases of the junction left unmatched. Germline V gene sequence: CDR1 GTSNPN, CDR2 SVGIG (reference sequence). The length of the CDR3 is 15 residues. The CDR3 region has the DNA TGTGCCTGGAGTGTACGAACAGGGGGACGGCAGCCCCAGCATTTT. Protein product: CAWSVRTGGRQPQHF.

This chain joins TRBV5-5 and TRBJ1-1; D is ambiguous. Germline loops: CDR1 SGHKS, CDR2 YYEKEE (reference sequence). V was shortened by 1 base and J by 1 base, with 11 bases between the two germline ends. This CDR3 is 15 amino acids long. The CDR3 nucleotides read TGTGCCAGCAGCTTGCAAGCCTCCCAGAACACTGAAGCTTTCTTT. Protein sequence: CASSLQASQNTEAFF. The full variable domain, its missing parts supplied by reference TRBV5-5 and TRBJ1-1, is DAGVTQSPTHLIKTRGQQVTLRCSPISGHKSVSWYQQVLGQGPQFIFQYYEKEERGRGNFPDRFSARQFPNYSSELNVNALLLGDSALYLCASSLQASQNTEAFFGQGTRLTVV.

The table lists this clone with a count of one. In DNA form, the CDR3 reads TGCAGCGTTGAAGATCTAGGCAGGGGGGCCTACGAGCAGTACTTC. Protein sequence: CSVEDLGRGAYEQYF. The chain uses TRBV29-1 and TRBJ2-7; TRBD1 might be the D (7 bases). The V gene lost 0 bases and the J gene lost 2 bases, with 14 bases spanning the gap. This CDR3 region has 15 residues. The germline gives CDR1 SQVTM, CDR2 ANQGSEA.

The chain's CDR3 is CATSRGTSDHYNEQFF. CDR3 in DNA: TGTGCCACCAGCAGGGGTACTAGCGATCATTACAATGAGCAGTTCTTC. The chain joins TRBV15 to TRBJ2-1; 7 nucleotides agree with TRBD2. Germline CDR1 LNHNV, CDR2 YYDKDF (reference sequence). The CDR3 runs 16 residues. The trim removed 3 bases at V and 4 bases at J, leaving 9 bases unmatched.

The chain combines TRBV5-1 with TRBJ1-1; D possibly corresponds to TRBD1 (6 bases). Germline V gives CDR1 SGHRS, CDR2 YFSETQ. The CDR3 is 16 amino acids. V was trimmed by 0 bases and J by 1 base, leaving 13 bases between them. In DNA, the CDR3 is TGCGCCAGCAGCTTGGAAGGGGGACACTCGAACACTGAAGCTTTCTTT. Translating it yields CASSLEGGHSNTEAFF.

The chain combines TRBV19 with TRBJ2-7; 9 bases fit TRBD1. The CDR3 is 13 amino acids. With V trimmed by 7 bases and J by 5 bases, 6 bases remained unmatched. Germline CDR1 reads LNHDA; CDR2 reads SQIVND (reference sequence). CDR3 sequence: CASNSRDRDEQYF. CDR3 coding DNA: TGTGCCAGTAACTCCCGGGACAGGGACGAGCAGTACTTC.

Written as DNA, the CDR3 is TGTGCCAGCAGTGTTCCGCGGGGGGGCATCCGCACAGATACGCAGTATTTT. Its protein product is CASSVPRGGIRTDTQYF. The chain carries TRBV2 and TRBJ2-3; 9 bases agree with TRBD2. The germline V gene has CDR1 SNHLY and CDR2 FYNNEI. With V trimmed by 4 bases and J by 1 base, 9 bases remained unmatched. This CDR3 region has 17 residues.

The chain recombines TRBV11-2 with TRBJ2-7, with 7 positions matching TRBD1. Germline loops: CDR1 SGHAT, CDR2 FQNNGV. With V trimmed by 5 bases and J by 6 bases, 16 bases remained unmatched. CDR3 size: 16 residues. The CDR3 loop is CASSPRQGITLGEQYF. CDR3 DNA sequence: TGTGCCAGCAGCCCCCGACAGGGAATAACCTTGGGCGAGCAGTACTTC.

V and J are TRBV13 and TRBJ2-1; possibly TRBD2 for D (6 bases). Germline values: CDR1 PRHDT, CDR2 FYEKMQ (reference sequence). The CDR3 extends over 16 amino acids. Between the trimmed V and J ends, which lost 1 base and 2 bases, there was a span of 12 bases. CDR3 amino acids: CASSLVAGPAYNEQFF. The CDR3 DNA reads TGTGCCAGCAGCTTAGTTGCGGGACCTGCCTACAATGAGCAGTTCTTC.

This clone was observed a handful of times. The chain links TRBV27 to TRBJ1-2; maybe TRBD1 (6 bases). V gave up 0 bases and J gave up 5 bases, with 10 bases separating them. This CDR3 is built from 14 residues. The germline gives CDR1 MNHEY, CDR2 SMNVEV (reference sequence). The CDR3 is CASSLSAGAYGYTF. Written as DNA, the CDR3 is TGTGCCAGCAGTTTATCTGCAGGGGCGTATGGCTACACCTTC.

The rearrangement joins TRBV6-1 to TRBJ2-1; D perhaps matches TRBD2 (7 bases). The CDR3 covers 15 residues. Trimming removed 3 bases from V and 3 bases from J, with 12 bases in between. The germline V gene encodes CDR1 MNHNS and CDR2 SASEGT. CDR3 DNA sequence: TGTGCCAGCAGTGAGGGGGGGGCCGGCTACAATGAGCAGTTCTTC. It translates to CASSEGGAGYNEQFF.

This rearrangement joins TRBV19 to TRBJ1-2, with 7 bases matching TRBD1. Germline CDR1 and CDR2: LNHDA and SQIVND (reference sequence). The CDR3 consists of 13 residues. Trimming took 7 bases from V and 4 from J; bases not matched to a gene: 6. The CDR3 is CASNNRQGYGYTF. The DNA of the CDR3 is TGTGCCAGTAACAATAGACAGGGCTATGGCTACACCTTC.

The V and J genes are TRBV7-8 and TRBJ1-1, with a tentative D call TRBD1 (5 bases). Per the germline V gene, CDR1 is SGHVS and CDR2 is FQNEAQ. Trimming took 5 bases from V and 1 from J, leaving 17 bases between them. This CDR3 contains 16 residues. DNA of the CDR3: TGTGCCAGCAGCAGGACCGGGCGGGGGGGGAACACTGAAGCTTTCTTT. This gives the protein CASSRTGRGGNTEAFF.

The CDR3 region is CATSGTSRNEQYF. CDR3 bases: TGTGCCACCTCTGGGACTAGCAGGAACGAGCAGTACTTC. The chain uses TRBV10-3 and TRBJ2-7, with 9 bases that match TRBD2. V shed 10 bases and J 5 bases; nucleotides not matched to a gene: 9. The CDR3 is 13 amino acids. Per the germline V gene, CDR1 is ENHRY and CDR2 is SYGVKD.

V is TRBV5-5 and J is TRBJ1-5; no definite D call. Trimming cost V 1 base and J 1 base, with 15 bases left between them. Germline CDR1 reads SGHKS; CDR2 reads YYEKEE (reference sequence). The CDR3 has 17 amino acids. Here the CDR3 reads CASSLMSGRESNQPQHF. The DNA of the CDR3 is TGTGCCAGCAGCTTGATGTCGGGAAGGGAAAGCAATCAGCCCCAGCATTTT.

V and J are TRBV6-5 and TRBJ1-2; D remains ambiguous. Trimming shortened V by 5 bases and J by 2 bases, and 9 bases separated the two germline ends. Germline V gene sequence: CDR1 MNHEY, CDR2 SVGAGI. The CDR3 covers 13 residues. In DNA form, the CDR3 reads TGTGCCAGCAGTAGCGGTGAAAACTATGGCTACACCTTC. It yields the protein CASSSGENYGYTF.

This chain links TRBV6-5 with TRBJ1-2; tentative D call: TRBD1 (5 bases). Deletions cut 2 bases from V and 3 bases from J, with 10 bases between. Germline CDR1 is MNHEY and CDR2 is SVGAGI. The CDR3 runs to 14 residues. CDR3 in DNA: TGTGCCAGCAGTTACCGCCGGGGGGACTATGGCTACACCTTC. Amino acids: CASSYRRGDYGYTF.

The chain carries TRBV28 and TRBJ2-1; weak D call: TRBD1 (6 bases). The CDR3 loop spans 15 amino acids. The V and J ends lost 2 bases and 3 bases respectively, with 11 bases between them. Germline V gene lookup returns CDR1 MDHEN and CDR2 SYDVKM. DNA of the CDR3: TGTGCCAGCAGTTTAGGGGGCCTAAACTACAATGAGCAGTTCTTC. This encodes CASSLGGLNYNEQFF.

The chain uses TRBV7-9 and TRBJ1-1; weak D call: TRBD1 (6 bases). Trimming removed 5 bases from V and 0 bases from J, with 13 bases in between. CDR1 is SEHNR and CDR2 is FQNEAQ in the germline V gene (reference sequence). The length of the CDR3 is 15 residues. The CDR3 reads CASSRQASLNTEAFF. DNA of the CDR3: TGTGCCAGCAGCAGACAGGCATCCCTGAACACTGAAGCTTTCTTT. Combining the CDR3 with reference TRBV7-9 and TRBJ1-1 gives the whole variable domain DTGVSQNPRHKITKRGQNVTFRCDPISEHNRLYWYRQTLGQGPEFLTYFQNEAQLEKSRLLSDRFSAERPKGSFSTLEIQRTEQGDSAMYLCASSRQASLNTEAFFGQGTRLTVV.

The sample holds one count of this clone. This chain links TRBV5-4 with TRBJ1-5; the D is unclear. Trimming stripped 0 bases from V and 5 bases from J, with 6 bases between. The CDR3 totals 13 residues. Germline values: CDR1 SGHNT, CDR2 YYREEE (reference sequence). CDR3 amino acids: CASSLDQDQPQHF. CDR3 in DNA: TGTGCCAGCAGCTTGGATCAGGATCAGCCCCAGCATTTT. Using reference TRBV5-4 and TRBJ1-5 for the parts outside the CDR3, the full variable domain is ETGVTQSPTHLIKTRGQQVTLRCSSQSGHNTVSWYQQALGQGPQFIFQYYREEENGRGNFPPRFSGLQFPNYSSELNVNALELDDSALYLCASSLDQDQPQHFGDGTRLSIL.

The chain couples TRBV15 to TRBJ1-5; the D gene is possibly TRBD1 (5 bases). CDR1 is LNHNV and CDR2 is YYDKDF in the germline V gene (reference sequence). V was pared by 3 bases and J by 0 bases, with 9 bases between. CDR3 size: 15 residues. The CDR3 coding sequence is TGTGCCACCAGCAGTACAGGTACTAGCAATCAGCCCCAGCATTTT. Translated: CATSSTGTSNQPQHF.